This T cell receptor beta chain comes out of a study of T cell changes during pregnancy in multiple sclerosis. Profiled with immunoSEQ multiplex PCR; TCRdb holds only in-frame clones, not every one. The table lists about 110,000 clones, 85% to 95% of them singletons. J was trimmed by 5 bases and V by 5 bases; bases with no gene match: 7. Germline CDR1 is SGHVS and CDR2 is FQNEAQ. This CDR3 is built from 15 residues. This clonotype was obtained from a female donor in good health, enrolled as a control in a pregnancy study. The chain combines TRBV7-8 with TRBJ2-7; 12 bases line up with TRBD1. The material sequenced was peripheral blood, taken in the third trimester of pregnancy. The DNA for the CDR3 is TGTGCCAGCAGCCGGGGACAGGGGGCGGGGAACGAGCAGTACTTC. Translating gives CASSRGQGAGNEQYF.